The 5 T cell receptor beta chains below all came from one sample that was sequenced in a study of T cell responses to AZD1222 COVID-19 vaccine. Method: immunoSEQ multiplex PCR; TCRdb's copy keeps in-frame clones and lacks some. The sample lists roughly 150,000 clones; 80% to 95% were seen once. Specimen: peripheral blood, collected 28 days after the second AZD1222 dose. The receptors here all came from an adult who received the AZD1222 COVID-19 vaccine.

V gene TRBV5-5 combines with J gene TRBJ2-7; D is perhaps TRBD1 (6 bases). The CDR3 has 14 residues. The germline V and J ends were trimmed by 4 bases and 4 bases, with 15 bases remaining between them. CDR1 SGHKS and CDR2 YYEKEE come from the germline V gene (reference sequence). The CDR3 spells CASSIRTDSYEQYF. Here the CDR3 DNA reads TGTGCCAGCAGCATCAGGACAGACTCATACGAGCAGTACTTC.

The CDR3 is CASSLERNSPLHF. CDR3 in DNA: TGTGCCAGCAGCTTGGAAAGGAATTCACCCCTCCACTTT. The V and J genes are TRBV3-1 (or the pseudogene TRBV3-2) and TRBJ1-6; no clear D gene. Looked up from germline, CDR1 is LGHDT and CDR2 is YNNKEL (reference sequence). The CDR3 has 13 residues. V lost 5 bases and J lost 7, with 9 bases in between.

As regards this clone: At one of its ends the junction is not consistent with the germline gene, which may arise from a read error. CDR3 bases: TGTGCCGGCAGTCTGGTTTTGAGCTCCTACAATGAGCAATTCTTC. Protein: CAGSLVLSSYNEQFF. The V gene is TRBV7-9, the J gene TRBJ2-1; no definite D call. Germline V lookup: CDR1 SEHNR, CDR2 FQNEAQ (reference sequence). The CDR3 length is 15 residues. Based on the CDR3 plus reference TRBV7-9 and TRBJ2-1, the full variable domain is DTGVSQNPRHKITKRGQNVTFRCDPISEHNRLYWYRQTLGQGPEFLTYFQNEAQLEKSRLLSDRFSAERPKGSFSTLEIQRTEQGDSAMYLCAGSLVLSSYNEQFFGPGTRLTVL.

The chain is built from TRBV11-2 and TRBJ2-1; TRBD1 or TRBD2 may be the D gene (5 bases each). This CDR3 has 13 residues. Trimming shortened V by 11 bases and J by 4 bases, and 15 bases separated the two germline ends. The germline V gene has CDR1 SGHAT and CDR2 FQNNGV. The CDR3 DNA sequence: TGTGCCTTCCGGGACGGACTTTACAATGAGCAGTTCTTC. It yields the protein CAFRDGLYNEQFF.

This chain uses TRBV2 with TRBJ1-6; weak D call: TRBD1 (5 bases). The V gene's germline CDR1 is SNHLY and CDR2 FYNNEI. The V and J ends lost 6 bases and 0 bases respectively, with 15 bases between them. The CDR3 contains 17 residues. This CDR3 is CASSLEGTSSYNSPLHF. CDR3 bases: TGTGCCAGCAGCCTTGAGGGGACTAGCTCCTATAATTCACCCCTCCACTTT.